This T cell receptor beta chain was recovered during a study of cytotoxic CD8 clonotypes in ibrutinib-treated CLL. Whole-study context: Partial response occurred in roughly 25 patients and complete response in 2; at median approximately 70 months, around 14 remained remitted and roughly 12 progressed.

CDR3 length: 16 residues. The germline V gene encodes CDR1 LNHDA and CDR2 SQIVND (reference sequence). Trimming cost V 5 bases and J 3 bases; bases outside gene matches: 9. A 1 in 200,000 to 1 in 1 million T cell depth was the sequencing target. The table came from immunoSEQ multiplex PCR; TCRdb's copy has only in-frame clones and leaves some out. The sample includes some 120,000 clones, 80% to 90% of them seen just once. Remarks on this clone: Its antigen is unknown.

General study points: Clonality, elevated at ibrutinib response, dropped back toward baseline at progression. Baseline clonality was higher than in age-matched healthy donors and moved in step with circulating CD8+ T-cell counts.

The source is a human donor with chronic lymphocytic leukemia. The chain uses TRBV19 and TRBJ2-2, with 7 bases aligning to TRBD2. The sequencing used PBMCs, collected after 24 months of ibrutinib treatment. CDR3 DNA sequence: TGTGCCAGTAGTGTCGTGGGAGGGGCCGACACCGGGGAGCTGTTTTTT. Its translation: CASSVVGGADTGELFF.